These 31 T cell receptor beta chains share one sample of origin, sequenced in a study of cytomegalovirus exposure and HLA in healthy donors (dated by TCRdb to 2015 to 2018). Receptor libraries were prepared by the immunoSEQ multiplex PCR assay. The multiplex PCR relied on a mix of 60 forward primers for TCR Vbeta segments and 13 reverse primers for TCR Jbeta segments. Entries here come from immuneACCESS through TCRdb and include only in-frame sequences with V and J called. Some clones fail to appear in such tables; in the studies checked, an unresolved V gene covers under half of the shortfall, and the cause of the remainder is unknown. The sample records about 96,000 clones, about four fifths of which are singletons. More than 2.5% of the sample is held by the ten biggest clonotypes. The sample was PBMCs. These receptor sequences come from a female donor in good health and CMV-seropositive.

V is TRBV5-1 and J is TRBJ1-4; D is undetermined. V gave up 6 bases and J gave up 8 bases, with 17 bases separating them. The CDR3 loop spans 14 amino acids. Germline V gene lookup returns CDR1 SGHRS and CDR2 YFSETQ. The CDR3 loop reads CASTGGREREKLFF. CDR3 nucleotides: TGCGCCAGCACCGGCGGGAGGGAGCGAGAAAAACTGTTTTTT. Supplemented by reference TRBV5-1 and TRBJ1-4, the full variable domain reads KAGVTQTPRYLIKTRGQQVTLSCSPISGHRSVSWYQQTPGQGLQFLFEYFSETQRNKGNFPGRFSGRQFSNSRSEMNVSTLELGDSALYLCASTGGREREKLFFGSGTQLSVL.

In DNA form, the CDR3 reads TGCGCCAGCAGCCGGGACAGGGCTCTGGGCTACGAGCAGTACTTC. This gives the protein CASSRDRALGYEQYF. This rearrangement joins TRBV4-3 to TRBJ2-7; 9 bases match TRBD1. With 4 bases clipped from V and 3 bases from J, the junction kept 7 bases outside the gene matches. The V gene's germline CDR1 is LGHNA and CDR2 YSLEER. This CDR3 is built from 15 residues.

This rearrangement joins TRBV7-9 to TRBJ2-3; D possibly corresponds to TRBD1 (6 bases). The germline V gene encodes CDR1 SEHNR and CDR2 FQNEAQ (reference sequence). The CDR3 totals 16 residues. Trimming cost V 3 bases and J 2 bases, with 15 bases left between them. As DNA, the CDR3 is TGTGCCAGCAGCTTCCCGACAGGCACCTCCACAGATACGCAGTATTTT. This encodes CASSFPTGTSTDTQYF.

The chain recombines TRBV28 with TRBJ2-1; 14 positions match TRBD2. This CDR3 has 17 amino acids. The V and J ends lost 1 base and 2 bases, in that order; junction bases with no gene match: 1. Per germline, CDR1 MDHEN and CDR2 SYDVKM. The CDR3 DNA reads as TGTGCCAGCAGTTTATCGGGACTAGCGGGAGCCTACAATGAGCAGTTCTTC. Translation: CASSLSGLAGAYNEQFF.

In its sample, this clone was seen a few times. The chain combines TRBV30 with TRBJ1-1; 7 bases are shared with TRBD1. Germline V gene data show CDR1 as GTSNPN and CDR2 as SVGIG (reference sequence). Germline trimming cut 0 bases from V and 11 bases from J; bases unmatched to any gene: 9. The CDR3 is made up of 13 amino acids. Written as DNA, the CDR3 is TGTGCCTGGAGTGTGGCTGCGGGACAGTGGGCTTTCTTT. Amino acids: CAWSVAAGQWAFF.

The V and J genes are TRBV6-5 and TRBJ2-7; D is perhaps TRBD2 (5 bases). Germline V CDR1 and CDR2: MNHEY, SVGAGI. The CDR3 totals 14 residues. The V end lost 8 bases, the J end lost 0 bases, and 14 bases lay between the germline ends. CDR3 sequence reads: CASRTASFSYEQYF. DNA of the CDR3: TGTGCCAGCCGAACAGCTAGCTTCTCCTACGAGCAGTACTTC.

This clone was seen a few times. J is TRBJ2-3 and V is TRBV5-1; the D is unclear. V was trimmed by 3 bases and J by 5 bases, leaving 13 bases between them. In germline, CDR1 is SGHRS, CDR2 YFSETQ. The CDR3 totals 14 residues. The CDR3 DNA sequence: TGCGCCAGCAGCTCAAGCGTTCCGGTAGATACGCAGTATTTT. Translation gives CASSSSVPVDTQYF.

The rearrangement links TRBV7-2 to TRBJ2-1; possible D gene TRBD2, 5 bases. This CDR3 is built from 15 residues. The V end was cut by 3 bases, the J end by 0 bases, with 9 bases between. Germline loops: CDR1 SGHTA, CDR2 FQGNSA. The CDR3 DNA follows: TGTGCCAGCAGCTTGGACTCAAGCTCCTACAATGAGCAGTTCTTC. Translating it yields CASSLDSSSYNEQFF.

The chain recombines TRBV21-1 with TRBJ2-5; TRBD1 was called by the table and not checked on the DNA. TRBV21-1 is recorded as a pseudogene. The length of the CDR3 is 14 residues. The CDR3 nucleotides are TGTGCCAGCAGCAAAGGGGCAGGCGATACGGCCCAGTACTTC. This sequence encodes CASSKGAGDTAQYF.

The genes are TRBV5-4 and TRBJ2-1; TRBD2 aligns across 15 bases. V shed 2 bases, J shed 1 base, and the junction held 1 base outside the gene matches. The CDR3 loop spans 17 amino acids. Germline V gene sequence: CDR1 SGHNT, CDR2 YYREEE (reference sequence). The CDR3 DNA reads as TGTGCCAGCAGCTTCGGACTAGCGGGGGGGTCCTACAATGAGCAGTTCTTC. This gives the protein CASSFGLAGGSYNEQFF.

In this sample, this clone turned up once. V usage is TRBV5-8 and J usage is TRBJ2-2, with 8 bases lining up with TRBD1. Per germline, CDR1 SGHTS and CDR2 YDEGEE. V gave up 3 bases and J gave up 1 base; unmatched junction bases: 8. The CDR3 consists of 17 residues. The CDR3 loop is CASSSVQGARNTGELFF. The DNA of the CDR3 is TGTGCCAGCAGCTCGGTTCAGGGGGCGAGGAACACCGGGGAGCTGTTTTTT.

In its sample, this clone was seen a few times. V and J are TRBV6-4 and TRBJ1-5; D is ambiguous. The length of the CDR3 is 13 residues. From germline, CDR1 is MRHNA and CDR2 SNTAGT. V was cut by 5 bases and J by 0 bases, with 5 bases left in between. The CDR3 DNA sequence: TGTGCCAGCAGTTCAGATAGCAATCAGCCCCAGCATTTT. Protein: CASSSDSNQPQHF.

The rearrangement links TRBV30 to TRBJ1-5; D not resolved. The CDR3 has 13 amino acids. V was cut by 3 bases and J by 4 bases, with 10 bases left in between. Germline lookup yields CDR1 GTSNPN and CDR2 SVGIG (reference sequence). The CDR3 DNA follows: TGTGCCTGGAGCGAGGGCTGGAATCAGCCCCAGCATTTT. It encodes CAWSEGWNQPQHF.

The chain uses TRBV7-9 and TRBJ2-7, with 10 bases lining up with TRBD1. The length of the CDR3 is 14 residues. Trimming cost V 5 bases and J 2 bases; bases outside gene matches: 3. The germline gives CDR1 SEHNR, CDR2 FQNEAQ (reference sequence). CDR3 in amino acids: CASSPGTGAYEQYF. As DNA, the CDR3 is TGTGCCAGCAGCCCCGGGACAGGGGCCTACGAGCAGTACTTC.

The rearrangement links TRBV4-1 to TRBJ2-1; D perhaps matches TRBD2 (6 bases). V was trimmed by 2 bases and J by 7 bases, leaving 18 bases between them. CDR1 is MGHRA and CDR2 is YSYEKL in the germline V gene. This CDR3 is built from 16 residues. The chain's CDR3 is CASSQRRDEGWNEQFF. CDR3 nucleotides: TGCGCCAGCAGCCAAAGGAGGGACGAGGGGTGGAATGAGCAGTTCTTC.

This clone was recorded a few times. The chain has TRBV6-5 and TRBJ1-6; 8 nucleotides align to TRBD1. CDR1 and CDR2 from the germline V gene are MNHEY and SVGAGI. The CDR3 runs to 15 residues. The V segment lost 2 bases and the J segment 8 bases; nucleotides outside the gene matches: 5. The CDR3 protein is CASSYRTGTDSPLHF. For the CDR3, the DNA is TGTGCCAGCAGTTACCGGACAGGGACGGATTCACCCCTCCACTTT.

V usage is TRBV6-5 and J usage is TRBJ2-7, with 7 positions matching TRBD1. The V segment lost 3 bases and the J segment 1 base; nucleotides outside the gene matches: 9. CDR3 length equals 16 residues. Germline CDR1 reads MNHEY; CDR2 reads SVGAGI. Written as DNA, the CDR3 is TGTGCCAGCAGTTATACCGGGACAGATGCTTCCTACGAGCAGTACTTC. Residues: CASSYTGTDASYEQYF.

This rearrangement joins TRBV7-2 to TRBJ2-3, with D possibly TRBD1 on 6 matching bases. The V end lost 5 bases, the J end lost 2 bases, and 11 bases lay between the germline ends. The CDR3 runs to 14 residues. The germline gives CDR1 SGHTA, CDR2 FQGNSA. Written as DNA, the CDR3 is TGTGCCAGCAGCCCGACAGGACCCACAGATACGCAGTATTTT. Translating gives CASSPTGPTDTQYF.

The chain is built from TRBV15 and TRBJ1-1; weak D call: TRBD1 (6 bases). V lost 1 base and J lost 1, with 13 bases in between. The germline V gene has CDR1 LNHNV and CDR2 YYDKDF (reference sequence). This CDR3 has 16 amino acids. The CDR3, as DNA: TGTGCCACCAGCAGAGTAAGATCGACAGGGAACACTGAAGCTTTCTTT. The encoded protein is CATSRVRSTGNTEAFF.

V is TRBV10-2 and J is TRBJ2-3, with TRBD2 matching 14 bases. V was clipped by 6 bases and J by 4 bases; unmatched bases: 6. Germline assignment: CDR1 WSHSY and CDR2 SAAADI. CDR3 size: 16 residues. CDR3 DNA: TGCGCCAGCAGGACCGGACTAGCGGGGGGCCCAGATACGCAGTATTTT. This gives the protein CASRTGLAGGPDTQYF.

This clone showed up many times. This chain uses TRBV7-8 with TRBJ2-2, with D hard to call. The CDR3 extends over 13 amino acids. Germline CDR1 and CDR2: SGHVS and FQNEAQ. V lost 5 bases, J lost 6 bases, and 10 bases lay in between. DNA of the CDR3: TGTGCCAGCAGCCCTAGAGAGGCCGGGGAGCTGTTTTTT. Encoded protein: CASSPREAGELFF.

This clone was found a few times. The chain has TRBV5-1 and TRBJ2-1; 8 bases agree with TRBD1. Germline assignment: CDR1 SGHRS and CDR2 YFSETQ. The CDR3 sequence is 14 residues long. V trimming: 4 bases; J trimming: 6 bases; junction bases outside the gene matches: 6. The CDR3 is CASSAPTGGNEQFF. The CDR3, as DNA: TGCGCCAGCAGCGCACCTACAGGGGGCAATGAGCAGTTCTTC. Complete variable domain (other parts from reference TRBV5-1 and TRBJ2-1): KAGVTQTPRYLIKTRGQQVTLSCSPISGHRSVSWYQQTPGQGLQFLFEYFSETQRNKGNFPGRFSGRQFSNSRSEMNVSTLELGDSALYLCASSAPTGGNEQFFGPGTRLTVL.

For the CDR3, the DNA is TGCGCCAGCAAGCCGGGACAGGGGGCAAACGAGCAGTACTTC. This translates into CASKPGQGANEQYF. The rearrangement joins TRBV5-1 to TRBJ2-7; 12 bases map to TRBD1. Germline V lookup: CDR1 SGHRS, CDR2 YFSETQ. V shed 6 bases and J 5 bases; nucleotides not matched to a gene: 6. This CDR3 region has 14 residues.

The rearrangement links TRBV2 to TRBJ1-2; D possibly corresponds to TRBD1 (6 bases). Germline CDR1 reads SNHLY; CDR2 reads FYNNEI. The CDR3 totals 14 residues. V was cut by 5 bases and J by 5 bases, with 15 bases left in between. The CDR3 region has the DNA TGTGCCAGCAGTAATGACAGGTCCTTTTATGGCTACACCTTC. It yields the protein CASSNDRSFYGYTF.

This clone was counted once. V and J are TRBV4-3 and TRBJ1-2; 7 positions agree with TRBD1. Trimming cost V 3 bases and J 0 bases; bases outside gene matches: 10. The CDR3 is made up of 17 amino acids. CDR1 and CDR2 (germline): LGHNA, YSLEER. DNA of the CDR3: TGCGCCAGCAGCCACATACAGGGGCGATTAGCTAACTATGGCTACACCTTC. The encoded protein is CASSHIQGRLANYGYTF.

The V call is TRBV6-6, the J call TRBJ2-1; 12 bases align to TRBD2. V was pared by 7 bases and J by 8 bases, with 12 bases of the junction left unmatched. The CDR3 is 16 residues long. Germline CDR1 reads MNHNY; CDR2 reads SVGAGI (reference sequence). CDR3 region: CASMRASGRAGDEQFF. The CDR3 bases are TGTGCCAGCATGCGGGCTAGCGGGAGGGCCGGGGATGAGCAGTTCTTC.

The chain couples TRBV28 to TRBJ1-2; D gene unclear. The CDR3 runs to 15 residues. Germline CDR1 is MDHEN and CDR2 is SYDVKM. Trimming removed 3 bases at V and 3 bases at J, with 14 bases between. CDR3 in amino acids: CASSFSRVRDYGYTF. The CDR3 nucleotides are TGTGCCAGCAGTTTTAGCCGTGTGCGGGACTATGGCTACACCTTC.

A few counts support this clone. The V and J genes are TRBV7-9 and TRBJ1-2; D is unclear. Germline loops: CDR1 SEHNR, CDR2 FQNEAQ (reference sequence). V lost 5 bases to trimming and J lost 8 bases, with 15 bases between them. The CDR3 is made up of 13 amino acids. The CDR3 here is CASSLPQSGGYTF. CDR3 nucleotide sequence: TGTGCCAGCAGCCTGCCCCAAAGTGGCGGCTACACCTTC.

The chain recombines TRBV7-2 with TRBJ2-1; 9 bases line up with TRBD2. CDR1 and CDR2 from the germline V gene are SGHTA and FQGNSA. J gave up 10 bases and V 5 bases, and 9 bases lay outside the gene matches. This CDR3 has 14 residues. CDR3 loop: CASSAGLAQGEQFF. The CDR3 DNA reads TGTGCCAGCAGCGCGGGACTAGCTCAGGGGGAGCAGTTCTTC.

This chain connects TRBV7-6 to TRBJ2-1, with TRBD1 identical over 7 bases. V shed 1 base, J shed 7 bases, and the junction held 4 bases outside the gene matches. The CDR3 sequence is 14 residues long. The V gene's germline CDR1 is SGHVS and CDR2 FNYEAQ. CDR3 coding DNA: TGTGCCAGCAGCTTAGGACAGGGTCGGAATGAGCAGTTCTTC. It codes for CASSLGQGRNEQFF.

The V call is TRBV7-9, the J call TRBJ1-1; 9 bases align to TRBD1. The V gene end was trimmed by 5 bases and the J gene end by 1 base; junction bases not matched to a gene: 5. This CDR3 has 15 amino acids. CDR1 and CDR2 from the germline V gene are SEHNR and FQNEAQ (reference sequence). The DNA for the CDR3 is TGTGCCAGCAGCCTGGACAGGGGTCCGAACACTGAAGCTTTCTTT. Translation gives CASSLDRGPNTEAFF.